Below are 30 T cell receptor beta chains sequenced from a single sample in a study of regulatory T cells in long-lasting Graves disease. iRepertoire HTBI primers and Arm-PCR of CDR3 regions built TCR beta libraries. From the multiplex PCR reads, TCRdb called clonotypes with MiXCR, one entry per CDR3 protein. Of more than 450,000 distinct CDR3 sequences listed, around 15% are singletons. Time point given: newly diagnosed GD, antithyroid drugs for less than 3 months. The TCR library was prepared using RNA isolated from PBMCs. These records were also assigned to another study, of T cells in Graves' hyperthyroidism and ophthalmopathy.

Sequences were derived from peripheral blood mononuclear cells (PBMCs), sampled at new diagnosis, from a patient treated with antithyroid drugs. These receptors all stem from a man in his forties or fifties with Graves disease.

There are a few counts of this clonotype. The J gene is TRBJ2-3, the V gene TRBV5-1; maybe TRBD2 (6 bases). The germline V and J ends were trimmed by 0 bases and 2 bases, with 16 bases remaining between them. The germline CDR1 and CDR2 sequences are SGHRS and YFSETQ. This CDR3 has 17 residues. CDR3 nucleotide sequence: TGCGCCAGCAGCTTGGCCACGCTAGCGAGTTACACAGATACGCAGTATTTT. This encodes CASSLATLASYTDTQYF.

This chain joins TRBV20-1 and TRBJ1-3; maybe TRBD1 (6 bases). Germline CDR1 is DFQATT and CDR2 is SNEGSKA (reference sequence). This CDR3 comprises 13 residues. V dropped 3 bases and J dropped 4 bases, with 10 bases sitting between them. CDR3 DNA sequence: TGCAGTGCTAGGCGGGACACGGGAAACACCATATATTTT. This sequence encodes CSARRDTGNTIYF.

For the CDR3, the DNA is TGTGCCAGCAGCTCCGGACGGGTTGGTGAGCAGTTCTTC. As protein: CASSSGRVGEQFF. This rearrangement joins TRBV6-1 to TRBJ2-1; D call uncertain. Germline CDR1 MNHNS, CDR2 SASEGT. Trimming pared 6 bases from V and 9 bases from J, leaving 15 bases between. The CDR3 length is 13 residues.

This clonotype has only a few counts. This chain uses TRBV27 with TRBJ2-5, with TRBD1 identical over 8 bases. The V and J ends lost 5 bases and 5 bases, in that order; junction bases with no gene match: 10. The germline V gene encodes CDR1 MNHEY and CDR2 SMNVEV (reference sequence). This CDR3 region has 15 residues. The CDR3 DNA is TGTGCCAGCAGTCCCAGGGGGCGTGTATGGGAGACCCAGTACTTC. It yields the protein CASSPRGRVWETQYF.

At least ten counts were recorded for this clonotype. The V and J genes are TRBV29-1 and TRBJ1-1; TRBD1 is a possible D gene (6 bases). Germline loops: CDR1 SQVTM, CDR2 ANQGSEA. V shed 3 bases and J shed 5 bases, with 13 bases lying between them. This CDR3 has 13 amino acids. This CDR3 reads CSVDARGRTEAFF. In DNA, the CDR3 is TGCAGCGTTGATGCCCGGGGGCGGACTGAAGCTTTCTTT.

This clonotype was counted ten times or more. J is TRBJ2-1 and V is TRBV7-9; weak D call: TRBD2 (6 bases). The CDR3 runs 16 residues. The germline V gene encodes CDR1 SEHNR and CDR2 FQNEAQ (reference sequence). Trimming pared 2 bases from V and 0 bases from J, leaving 11 bases between. The chain's CDR3 is CASSLRRDRSYNEQFF. The CDR3 bases are TGTGCCAGCAGCTTACGGCGGGATCGCTCCTACAATGAGCAGTTCTTC.

Points on this clonotype: A single base separates this from a much larger clone, so it may be a read error. This chain links TRBV4-1 with TRBJ2-3; TRBD2 matches at 12 bases. There are 24 residues in the CDR3. Losses at the gene ends were 3 bases for V and 3 bases for J; bases not matched to a gene: 28. Germline V CDR1 and CDR2: MGHRA, YSYEKL. The CDR3 nucleotides read TGCGCCAGCAGCCACCCAGGATTGGGGACACCTGATTCGACTAGCGGGAGAATAACAGATACGCAGTATTTT. Its translation: CASSHPGLGTPDSTSGRITDTQYF.

This clonotype has at least ten counts. The rearrangement uses TRBV19 and TRBJ2-1, with TRBD2 identical over 9 bases. CDR3 length: 15 residues. Germline values: CDR1 LNHDA, CDR2 SQIVND (reference sequence). Trimming removed 5 bases from V and 5 bases from J; junction bases left unmatched: 7. The CDR3 loop reads CASSASREGDNEQFF. CDR3 in DNA: TGTGCCAGTAGTGCATCGCGGGAGGGCGACAATGAGCAGTTCTTC.

This clonotype was seen only a few times. The chain employs TRBV20-1 and TRBJ1-6; no clear D. Per the germline V gene, CDR1 is DFQATT and CDR2 is SNEGSKA (reference sequence). V lost 0 bases and J lost 8, with 17 bases in between. The CDR3 has 16 amino acids. DNA of the CDR3: TGCAGTGCTAGAGATGGGTCGAGTCCCGGGGATTCACCCCTCCACTTT. As protein: CSARDGSSPGDSPLHF.

The chain combines TRBV10-3 with TRBJ2-5; perhaps TRBD1 as D (6 bases). Trimming shortened V by 4 bases and J by 5 bases, and 11 bases separated the two germline ends. The CDR3 runs to 13 residues. Germline V CDR1 and CDR2: ENHRY, SYGVKD. Written as DNA, the CDR3 is TGTGCCATCAGTGCCACTGGGGGCGAGACCCAGTACTTC. Its translation: CAISATGGETQYF.

This clonotype was seen ten or more times. The rearrangement joins TRBV20-1 to TRBJ2-5; D is perhaps TRBD2 (6 bases). Trimming shortened V by 3 bases and J by 2 bases, and 16 bases separated the two germline ends. The CDR3 has 15 residues. The germline gives CDR1 DFQATT, CDR2 SNEGSKA (reference sequence). The CDR3 spells CSARPAGTPQETQYF. CDR3 DNA: TGCAGTGCTAGGCCCGCCGGGACTCCGCAAGAGACCCAGTACTTC.

The chain uses TRBV10-1 and TRBJ1-1; TRBD1 might be the D (5 bases). Trimming removed 0 bases at V and 0 bases at J, with 8 bases between. In germline, CDR1 is WNHNN, CDR2 SYGVQD (reference sequence). This CDR3 is 15 amino acids long. CDR3 coding DNA: TGCGCCAGCAGTGAGTCCCGGGGACTGAACACTGAAGCTTTCTTT. This encodes CASSESRGLNTEAFF.

This clonotype was found a few times. V and J are TRBV6-1 and TRBJ2-7; D is perhaps TRBD1 (6 bases). The CDR3 is 15 amino acids. Trimming stripped 6 bases from V and 3 bases from J, with 18 bases between. Germline V lookup: CDR1 MNHNS, CDR2 SASEGT. This CDR3 is CASSPSFGQLYEQYF. In DNA form, the CDR3 reads TGTGCCAGCAGCCCGTCGTTCGGACAGCTCTACGAGCAGTACTTC.

This clonotype has a handful of counts. The chain links TRBV28 to TRBJ2-2; D is unresolved. The CDR3 length is 13 residues. Germline CDR1 MDHEN, CDR2 SYDVKM. The V end was cut by 8 bases, the J end by 7 bases, with 14 bases between. CDR3 loop: CASLPGVLGELFF. The CDR3 DNA sequence: TGTGCCAGCCTACCAGGAGTACTCGGGGAGCTGTTTTTT. Supplemented by reference TRBV28 and TRBJ2-2, the full variable domain reads DVKVTQSSRYLVKRTGEKVFLECVQDMDHENMFWYRQDPGLGLRLIYFSYDVKMKEKGDIPEGYSVSREKKERFSLILESASTNQTSMYLCASLPGVLGELFFGEGSRLTVL.

The table lists this clonotype with many counts. The V and J genes are TRBV6-1 and TRBJ2-7; 10 nucleotides align to TRBD1. The trim removed 6 bases at V and 3 bases at J, leaving 8 bases unmatched. The CDR3 spans 15 residues. Germline lookup yields CDR1 MNHNS and CDR2 SASEGT. CDR3 loop: CASSVDRGSVYEQYF. The CDR3, as DNA: TGTGCCAGCAGCGTGGACAGGGGGAGCGTCTACGAGCAGTACTTC.

This clonotype was seen repeatedly, ten times or more. The V and J genes are TRBV2 and TRBJ2-1, with TRBD1 identical over 11 bases. Germline CDR1 and CDR2: SNHLY and FYNNEI. There are 15 residues in the CDR3. Trimming removed 6 bases from V and 5 bases from J; junction bases left unmatched: 6. DNA of the CDR3: TGTGCCAGCAGCTACCGGGACAGGGGGGACAATGAGCAGTTCTTC. It yields the protein CASSYRDRGDNEQFF.

This clonotype was detected a few times. V gene TRBV27 combines with J gene TRBJ2-1; tentatively, D is TRBD2 (7 bases). There are 15 residues in the CDR3. The V end lost 8 bases, the J end lost 6 bases, and 20 bases lay between the germline ends. Germline CDR1 is MNHEY and CDR2 is SMNVEV (reference sequence). The CDR3 protein is CASGRGGQSLNEQFF. In nucleotides, the CDR3 is TGTGCCAGCGGGAGGGGGGGCCAATCGCTCAATGAGCAGTTCTTC.

This clonotype has just a few counts. In DNA, the CDR3 is TGTGCCAGCAGTCCCCAGGGAATTTCCTACGAGCAGTACTTC. Its translation: CASSPQGISYEQYF. The gene calls are TRBV6-1 and TRBJ2-7; weak D call: TRBD1 (5 bases). Trimming cost V 5 bases and J 1 base, with 12 bases left between them. Germline loops: CDR1 MNHNS, CDR2 SASEGT. The CDR3 has 14 amino acids.

The chain is built from TRBV6-5 and TRBJ2-1; D perhaps matches TRBD2 (6 bases). CDR1 is MNHEY and CDR2 is SVGAGI in the germline V gene. This CDR3 is 13 amino acids long. V was trimmed by 4 bases and J by 13 bases, leaving 17 bases between them. The CDR3 protein is CASSSPSGTLQFF. As DNA, the CDR3 is TGTGCCAGCAGTTCTCCTTCCGGGACTCTTCAGTTCTTC.

This clonotype occurred many times. CDR3 residues: CASALLAGVVDEQFF. CDR3 sequence (DNA): TGTGCTAGTGCCCTACTAGCGGGAGTTGTAGATGAGCAGTTCTTC. The chain recombines TRBV12-5 with TRBJ2-1; 11 nucleotides line up with TRBD2. V lost 7 bases, J lost 8 bases, and 10 bases stayed unmatched. CDR1 is LGHNT and CDR2 is FRNRAP in the germline V gene. This CDR3 has 15 residues.

This rearrangement joins TRBV20-1 to TRBJ2-7, with D tentatively TRBD1 (5 bases). V lost 2 bases and J lost 7, with 12 bases in between. This CDR3 contains 12 residues. In germline, CDR1 is DFQATT, CDR2 SNEGSKA (reference sequence). CDR3 in amino acids: CSARRQHEEQYF. CDR3 nucleotides: TGCAGTGCTAGAAGACAGCATGAGGAGCAGTACTTC.

The V call is TRBV28, the J call TRBJ2-1, with D perhaps TRBD1 or TRBD2 (5 bases each). The CDR3 is made up of 11 amino acids. Deletions cut 8 bases from V and 6 bases from J, with 8 bases between. Germline CDR1 is MDHEN and CDR2 is SYDVKM. The CDR3 DNA reads as TGTGCCAGCTGGGGGTCCAATGAGCAGTTCTTC. It is translated as CASWGSNEQFF.

Regarding this clonotype: A read error may be the cause here, since a much bigger clone is one base away. The chain has TRBV5-1 and TRBJ2-5, with TRBD2 matching 7 bases. The CDR3 totals 14 residues. Germline lookup yields CDR1 SGHRS and CDR2 YFSETQ. The CDR3 spells CVSSSSTSWETQYF. The CDR3, as DNA: TGCGTCAGCAGCTCCTCGACTAGCTGGGAGACCCAGTACTTC.

This clonotype was picked up many times. CDR3 DNA sequence: TGCAGTGCTAGAGCACCCCTAGCGGGAGTCACCTACGAGCAGTACTTC. Protein: CSARAPLAGVTYEQYF. The chain combines TRBV20-1 with TRBJ2-7; 10 nucleotides align to TRBD2. Germline CDR1 DFQATT, CDR2 SNEGSKA (reference sequence). The trim removed 1 base at V and 2 bases at J, leaving 8 bases unmatched. The CDR3 length is 16 residues.

Comments on this clonotype: A read error is possible here, since a much larger clone lies one base away. The chain has TRBV12-3 or TRBV12-4 and TRBJ2-3; D is ambiguous. This CDR3 is 12 amino acids long. Trimming cost V 6 bases and J 2 bases, with 6 bases left between them. The CDR3 sequence: CASRTNTDTQYF. CDR3 bases: TGTGCCAGCAGGACCAACACAGATACGCAGTATTTT.

This clonotype was recorded at least ten times. The V call is TRBV24-1, the J call TRBJ2-1; 8 nucleotides line up with TRBD2. V shed 3 bases and J 5 bases; nucleotides not matched to a gene: 8. CDR1 and CDR2 (germline): KGHDR, SFDVKD. This CDR3 spans 16 amino acids. The CDR3 here is CATSDRVAGPHNEQFF. CDR3 coding DNA: TGTGCCACCAGTGATCGGGTAGCGGGGCCACACAATGAGCAGTTCTTC.

This clonotype was seen repeatedly, ten times or more. V and J are TRBV30 and TRBJ2-1; D unresolved. V was shortened by 0 bases and J by 0 bases, with 9 bases between the two germline ends. Germline V CDR1 and CDR2: GTSNPN, SVGIG (reference sequence). This CDR3 is 15 amino acids long. The CDR3 coding sequence is TGTGCCTGGAGTGTAGGGCTATCCTCCTACAATGAGCAGTTCTTC. Protein product: CAWSVGLSSYNEQFF.

This clonotype was observed many times. In nucleotides, the CDR3 is TGTGCCAGCAGTTTATCCAGGGTAAATCAGCCCCAGCATTTT. This sequence encodes CASSLSRVNQPQHF. The chain recombines TRBV28 with TRBJ1-5, with a weak D call TRBD1 (5 bases). Germline loops: CDR1 MDHEN, CDR2 SYDVKM. The V and J ends lost 1 base and 4 bases respectively, with 8 bases between them. The CDR3 extends over 14 amino acids. Drawing the rest from reference TRBV28 and TRBJ1-5, the complete variable domain is DVKVTQSSRYLVKRTGEKVFLECVQDMDHENMFWYRQDPGLGLRLIYFSYDVKMKEKGDIPEGYSVSREKKERFSLILESASTNQTSMYLCASSLSRVNQPQHFGDGTRLSIL.

This clonotype was picked up many times. The chain uses TRBV28 and TRBJ2-2; no reliable D call. Germline-derived CDR1 and CDR2 are MDHEN and SYDVKM. CDR3 length: 10 residues. Trimming removed 6 bases at V and 7 bases at J, with 3 bases between. The CDR3 protein is CASSYGELFF. CDR3 sequence (DNA): TGTGCCAGCAGCTACGGGGAGCTGTTTTTT.

This clonotype has at least ten counts. The chain has TRBV24-1 and TRBJ1-1; 9 nucleotides line up with TRBD1. Germline V gene lookup returns CDR1 KGHDR and CDR2 SFDVKD. The V and J ends lost 9 bases and 0 bases, in that order; junction bases with no gene match: 7. The CDR3 loop spans 15 amino acids. CDR3 residues: CATRPGTGMNTEAFF. The CDR3 coding sequence is TGTGCCACCCGTCCCGGGACAGGGATGAACACTGAAGCTTTCTTT.